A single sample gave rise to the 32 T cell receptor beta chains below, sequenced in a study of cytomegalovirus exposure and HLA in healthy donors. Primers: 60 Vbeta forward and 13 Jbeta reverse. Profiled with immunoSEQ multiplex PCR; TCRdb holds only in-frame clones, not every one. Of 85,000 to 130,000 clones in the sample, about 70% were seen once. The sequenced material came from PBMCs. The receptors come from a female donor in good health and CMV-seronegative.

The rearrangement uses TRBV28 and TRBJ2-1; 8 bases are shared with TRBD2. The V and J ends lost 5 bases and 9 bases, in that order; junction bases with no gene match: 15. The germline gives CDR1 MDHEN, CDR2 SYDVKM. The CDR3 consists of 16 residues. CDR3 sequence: CASSPTLFSGISEQFF. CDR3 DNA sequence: TGTGCCAGCAGTCCCACCCTATTTAGCGGGATAAGTGAGCAGTTCTTC.

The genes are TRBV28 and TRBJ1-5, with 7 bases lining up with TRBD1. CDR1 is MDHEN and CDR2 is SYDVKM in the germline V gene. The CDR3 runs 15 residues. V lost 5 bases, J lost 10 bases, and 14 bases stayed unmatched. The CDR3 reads CASSTPDRWNEPQHF. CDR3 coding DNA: TGTGCCAGCAGTACCCCGGACAGGTGGAACGAACCCCAGCATTTT.

The CDR3, as DNA: TGTGCCAGCAGCGAGGGGGACAGGGGATACTATGGCTACACCTTC. Residues: CASSEGDRGYYGYTF. V is TRBV9 and J is TRBJ1-2, with 10 bases matching TRBD1. V lost 3 bases, J lost 3 bases, and 5 bases stayed unmatched. The CDR3 loop spans 15 amino acids. Per germline, CDR1 SGDLS and CDR2 YYNGEE.

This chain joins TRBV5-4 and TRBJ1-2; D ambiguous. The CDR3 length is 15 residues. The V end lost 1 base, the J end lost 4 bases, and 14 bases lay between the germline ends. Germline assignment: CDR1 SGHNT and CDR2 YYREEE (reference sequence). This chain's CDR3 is CASSLLTDKSYGYTF. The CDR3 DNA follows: TGTGCCAGCAGCTTGTTAACCGATAAGAGCTATGGCTACACCTTC.

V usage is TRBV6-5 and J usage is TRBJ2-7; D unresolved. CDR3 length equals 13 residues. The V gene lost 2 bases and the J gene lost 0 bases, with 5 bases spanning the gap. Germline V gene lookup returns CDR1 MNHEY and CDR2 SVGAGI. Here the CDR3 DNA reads TGTGCCAGCAGTTACGCTACCTCCTACGAGCAGTACTTC. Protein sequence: CASSYATSYEQYF.

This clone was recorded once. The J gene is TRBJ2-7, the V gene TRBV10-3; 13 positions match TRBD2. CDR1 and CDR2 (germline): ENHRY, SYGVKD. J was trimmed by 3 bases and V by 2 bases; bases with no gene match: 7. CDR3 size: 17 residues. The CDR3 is CAISEVPGLAGNYEQYF. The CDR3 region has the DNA TGTGCCATCAGTGAGGTACCGGGACTAGCGGGAAACTACGAGCAGTACTTC.

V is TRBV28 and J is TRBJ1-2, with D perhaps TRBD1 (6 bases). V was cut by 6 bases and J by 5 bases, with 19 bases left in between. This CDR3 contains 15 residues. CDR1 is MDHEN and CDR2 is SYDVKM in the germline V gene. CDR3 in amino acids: CASSNIGGVGYGYTF. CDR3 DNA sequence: TGTGCCAGCAGCAATATTGGGGGCGTGGGGTATGGCTACACCTTC.

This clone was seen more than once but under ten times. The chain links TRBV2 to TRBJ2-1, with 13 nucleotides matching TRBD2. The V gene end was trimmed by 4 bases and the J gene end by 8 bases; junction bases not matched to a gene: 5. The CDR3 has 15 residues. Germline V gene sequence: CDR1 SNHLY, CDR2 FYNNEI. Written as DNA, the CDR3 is TGTGCCAGCAGTGGGACTAGCGGGAGAAGGGATGAGCAGTTCTTC. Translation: CASSGTSGRRDEQFF.

Here the CDR3 reads CASSRRQADTEAFF. In DNA, the CDR3 is TGTGCCAGCAGTCGCAGACAGGCGGACACTGAAGCTTTCTTT. The rearrangement uses TRBV6-5 and TRBJ1-1, with D tentatively TRBD1 (6 bases). Trimming took off 5 bases at V and 3 bases at J, with 13 bases between the two ends. The CDR3 runs 14 residues. Germline CDR1 and CDR2: MNHEY and SVGAGI.

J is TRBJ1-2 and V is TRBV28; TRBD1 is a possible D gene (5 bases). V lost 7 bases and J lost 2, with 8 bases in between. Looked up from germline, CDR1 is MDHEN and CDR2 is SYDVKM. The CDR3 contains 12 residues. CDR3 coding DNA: TGTGCCAGCACCGACAGAAACTATGGCTACACCTTC. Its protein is CASTDRNYGYTF.

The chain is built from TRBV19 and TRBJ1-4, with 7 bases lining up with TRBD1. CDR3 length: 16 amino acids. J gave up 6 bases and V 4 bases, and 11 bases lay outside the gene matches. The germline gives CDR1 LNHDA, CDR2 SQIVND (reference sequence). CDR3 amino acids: CASSRGQTGDHEKLFF. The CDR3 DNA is TGTGCCAGTAGTAGGGGACAAACAGGGGACCATGAAAAACTGTTTTTT.

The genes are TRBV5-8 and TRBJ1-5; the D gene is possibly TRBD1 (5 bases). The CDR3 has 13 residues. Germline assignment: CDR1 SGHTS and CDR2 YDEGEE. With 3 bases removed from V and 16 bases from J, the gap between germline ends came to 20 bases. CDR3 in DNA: TGTGCCAGCAGCTCCGGGGGGGTGGGGGTACTCCATTTT. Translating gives CASSSGGVGVLHF.

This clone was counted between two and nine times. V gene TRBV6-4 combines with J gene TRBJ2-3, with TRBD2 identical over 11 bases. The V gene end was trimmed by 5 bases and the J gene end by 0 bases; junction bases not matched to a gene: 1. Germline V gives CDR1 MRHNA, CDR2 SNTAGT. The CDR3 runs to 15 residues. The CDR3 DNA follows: TGTGCCAGCAGTACTAGCGGGGGAAGCACAGATACGCAGTATTTT. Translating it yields CASSTSGGSTDTQYF.

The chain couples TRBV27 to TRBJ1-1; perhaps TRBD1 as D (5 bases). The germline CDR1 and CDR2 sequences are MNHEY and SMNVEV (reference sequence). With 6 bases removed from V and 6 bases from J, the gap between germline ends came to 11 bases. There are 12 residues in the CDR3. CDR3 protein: CASSKAGAEAFF. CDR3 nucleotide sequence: TGTGCCAGCAGCAAAGCGGGGGCTGAAGCTTTCTTT.

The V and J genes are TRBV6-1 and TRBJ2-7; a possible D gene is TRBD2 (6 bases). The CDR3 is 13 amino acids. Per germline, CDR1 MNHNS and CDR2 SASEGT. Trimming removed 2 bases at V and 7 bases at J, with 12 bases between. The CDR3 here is CASSERRANEQYF. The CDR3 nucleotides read TGTGCCAGCAGTGAACGGAGGGCCAATGAGCAGTACTTC.

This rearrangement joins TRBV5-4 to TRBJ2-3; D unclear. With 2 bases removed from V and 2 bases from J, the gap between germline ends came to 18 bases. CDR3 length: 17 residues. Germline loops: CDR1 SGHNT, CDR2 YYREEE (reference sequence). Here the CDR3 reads CASSFRFTGTSTDTQYF. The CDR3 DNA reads TGTGCCAGCAGCTTCCGTTTTACGGGTACCTCCACAGATACGCAGTATTTT. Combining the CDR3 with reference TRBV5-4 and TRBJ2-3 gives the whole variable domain ETGVTQSPTHLIKTRGQQVTLRCSSQSGHNTVSWYQQALGQGPQFIFQYYREEENGRGNFPPRFSGLQFPNYSSELNVNALELDDSALYLCASSFRFTGTSTDTQYFGPGTRLTVL.

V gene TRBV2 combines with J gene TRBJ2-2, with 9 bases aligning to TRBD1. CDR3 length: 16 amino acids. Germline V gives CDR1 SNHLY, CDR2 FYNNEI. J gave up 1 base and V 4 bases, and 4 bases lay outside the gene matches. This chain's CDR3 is CASSGVGQGNTGELFF. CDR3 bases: TGTGCCAGCAGTGGAGTGGGACAGGGGAACACCGGGGAGCTGTTTTTT. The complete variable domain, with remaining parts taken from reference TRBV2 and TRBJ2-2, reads EPEVTQTPSHQVTQMGQEVILRCVPISNHLYFYWYRQILGQKVEFLVSFYNNEISEKSEIFDDQFSVERPDGSNFTLKIRSTKLEDSAMYFCASSGVGQGNTGELFFGEGSRLTVL.

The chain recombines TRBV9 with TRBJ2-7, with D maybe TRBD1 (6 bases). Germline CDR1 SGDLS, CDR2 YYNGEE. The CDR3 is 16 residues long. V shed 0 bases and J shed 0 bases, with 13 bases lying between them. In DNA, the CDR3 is TGTGCCAGCAGCGTAGATCTGGGGGCAGCCTCCTACGAGCAGTACTTC. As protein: CASSVDLGAASYEQYF.

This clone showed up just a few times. The CDR3 is CASSYASFGETQYF. The DNA for the CDR3 is TGTGCCAGCAGCTACGCCTCTTTCGGGGAGACCCAGTACTTC. V is TRBV11-3 and J is TRBJ2-5; D unresolved. Germline V lookup: CDR1 SGHNT, CDR2 YENEEA. This CDR3 comprises 14 residues. The V end lost 4 bases, the J end lost 5 bases, and 14 bases lay between the germline ends.

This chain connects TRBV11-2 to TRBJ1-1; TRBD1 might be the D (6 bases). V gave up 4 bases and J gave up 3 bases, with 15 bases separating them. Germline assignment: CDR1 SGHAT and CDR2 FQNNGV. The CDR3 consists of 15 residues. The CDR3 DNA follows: TGTGCCAGCAGCTCTAGGGGGGGTGGGGACACTGAAGCTTTCTTT. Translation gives CASSSRGGGDTEAFF.

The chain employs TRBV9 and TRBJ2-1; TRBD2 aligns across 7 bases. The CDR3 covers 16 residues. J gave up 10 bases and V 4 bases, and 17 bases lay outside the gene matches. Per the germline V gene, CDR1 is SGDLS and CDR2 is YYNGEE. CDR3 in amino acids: CASSPGGDTSVGEQFF. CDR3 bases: TGTGCCAGCAGCCCCGGAGGGGATACTAGCGTAGGGGAGCAGTTCTTC.

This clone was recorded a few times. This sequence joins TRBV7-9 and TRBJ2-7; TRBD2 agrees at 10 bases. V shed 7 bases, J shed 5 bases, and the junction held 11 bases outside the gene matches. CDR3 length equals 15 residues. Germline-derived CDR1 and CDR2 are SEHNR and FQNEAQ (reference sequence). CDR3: CASTRTSGYLDEQYF. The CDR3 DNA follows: TGTGCCAGCACGCGGACTAGCGGATACCTAGACGAGCAGTACTTC.

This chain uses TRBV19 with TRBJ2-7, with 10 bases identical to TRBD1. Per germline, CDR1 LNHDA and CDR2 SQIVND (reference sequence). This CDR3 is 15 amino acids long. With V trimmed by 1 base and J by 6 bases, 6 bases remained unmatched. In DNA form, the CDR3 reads TGTGCCAGTAGTATAGGGACCGGGACAGGGGCCGAGCAGTACTTC. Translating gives CASSIGTGTGAEQYF.

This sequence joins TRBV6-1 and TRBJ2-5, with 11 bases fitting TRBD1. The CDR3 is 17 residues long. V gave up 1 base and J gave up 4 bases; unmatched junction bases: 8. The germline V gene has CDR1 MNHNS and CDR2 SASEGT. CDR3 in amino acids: CASSEGGQGVGVETQYF. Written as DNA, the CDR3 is TGTGCCAGCAGTGAAGGGGGACAGGGGGTAGGGGTAGAGACCCAGTACTTC.

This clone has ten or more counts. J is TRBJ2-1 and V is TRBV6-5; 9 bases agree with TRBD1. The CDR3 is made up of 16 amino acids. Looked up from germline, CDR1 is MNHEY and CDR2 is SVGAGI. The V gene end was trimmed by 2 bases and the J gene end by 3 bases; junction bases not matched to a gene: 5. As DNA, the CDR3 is TGTGCCAGCAGTTACCAGCAGGGACAGGGCTACAATGAGCAGTTCTTC. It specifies CASSYQQGQGYNEQFF.

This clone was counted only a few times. The CDR3: CASSYSTSGSYEQYF. CDR3 DNA: TGTGCCAGCAGTTACTCGACTAGCGGGAGTTACGAGCAGTACTTC. The V gene is TRBV6-5, the J gene TRBJ2-7; TRBD2 matches 12 bases. Germline V gene sequence: CDR1 MNHEY, CDR2 SVGAGI. The CDR3 is 15 residues long. V lost 0 bases, J lost 4 bases, and 1 base stayed unmatched.

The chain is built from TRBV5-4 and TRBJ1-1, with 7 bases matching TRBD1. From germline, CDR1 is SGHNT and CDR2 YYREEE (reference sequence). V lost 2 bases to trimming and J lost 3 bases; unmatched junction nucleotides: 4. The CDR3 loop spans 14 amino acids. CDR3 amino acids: CASSLGGEDTEAFF. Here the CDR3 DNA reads TGTGCCAGCAGCTTAGGGGGCGAGGACACTGAAGCTTTCTTT.

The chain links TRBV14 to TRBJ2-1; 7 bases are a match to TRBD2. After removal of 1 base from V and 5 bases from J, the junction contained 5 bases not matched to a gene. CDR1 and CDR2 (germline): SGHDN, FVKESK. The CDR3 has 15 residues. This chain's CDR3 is CASSQGGRVDNEQFF. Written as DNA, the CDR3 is TGTGCCAGCAGCCAAGGAGGGAGGGTAGACAATGAGCAGTTCTTC.

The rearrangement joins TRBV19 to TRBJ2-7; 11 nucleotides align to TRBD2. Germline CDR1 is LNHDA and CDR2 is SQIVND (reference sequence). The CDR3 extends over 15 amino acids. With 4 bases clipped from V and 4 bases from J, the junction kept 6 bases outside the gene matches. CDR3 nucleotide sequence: TGTGCCAGTAGTAGCCTAGCGGGAGGACCGTACGAGCAGTACTTC. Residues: CASSSLAGGPYEQYF.

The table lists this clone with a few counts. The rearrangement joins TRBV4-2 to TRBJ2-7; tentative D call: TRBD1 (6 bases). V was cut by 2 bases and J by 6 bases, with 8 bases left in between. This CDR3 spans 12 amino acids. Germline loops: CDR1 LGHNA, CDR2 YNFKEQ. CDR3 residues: CASSQQGIEQYF. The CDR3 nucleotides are TGTGCCAGCAGCCAACAGGGGATCGAGCAGTACTTC.

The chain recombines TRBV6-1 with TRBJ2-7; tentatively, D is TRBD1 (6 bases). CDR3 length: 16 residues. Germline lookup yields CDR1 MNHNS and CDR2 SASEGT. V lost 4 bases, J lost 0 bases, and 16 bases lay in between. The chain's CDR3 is CASSATPGHGSYEQYF. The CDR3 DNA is TGTGCCAGCAGTGCAACACCGGGACATGGCTCCTACGAGCAGTACTTC.

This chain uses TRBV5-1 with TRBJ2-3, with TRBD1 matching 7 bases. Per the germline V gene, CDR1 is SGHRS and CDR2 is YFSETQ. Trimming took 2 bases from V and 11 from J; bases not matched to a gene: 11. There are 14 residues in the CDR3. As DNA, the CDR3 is TGCGCCAGCAGCTTTAAACTAGGGGGCGCAGGGCAGTATTTT. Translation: CASSFKLGGAGQYF.